This T cell receptor (beta chain) is from a study of blood T cell repertoires in COVID-19. Original data processing: Cell counts per sample came from amplifying reference gene primers. Clones were sequenced by immunoSEQ multiplex PCR, and TCRdb holds only the in-frame ones, with some missing. V and J calls and clone size are as listed in that table; D and trimming were resolved from the DNA. The sample has 160,000 or so clones, 80% to 90% seen once. Germline-derived CDR1 and CDR2 are SGHRS and YFSETQ. With 1 base clipped from V and 4 bases from J, the junction kept 3 bases outside the gene matches. CDR3 length equals 14 residues. This clone was picked up a small number of times.

Sequencing was performed on peripheral blood. J is TRBJ2-5 and V is TRBV5-1; TRBD1 agrees at 8 bases. This sequence was found in a woman aged 45-60 years with acute or convalescent COVID-19. Here the CDR3 DNA reads TGCGCCAGCAGCTTGAGAGACAGGGGAGAGACCCAGTACTTC. Translating gives CASSLRDRGETQYF.